This TCR beta chain was found in a study of blood T cells in healthy people across ages. Study-wide findings and caveats: Long-lived donors exceeded aged donors in naive CD4+ cells and diversity.

This CDR3 contains 14 residues. Trimming left V 3 bases short and J 7 bases short, with 16 bases between. Concerning this clonotype itself: Antigen unknown.

For the second PCR, which ran for about 7 to 11 cycles, a sample-barcoded 5' primer and a J-beta primer mix were used. TCRdb independently ran MiXCR on the 5' RACE reads; one entry per CDR3 protein. The data show nearly 1 million distinct CDR3 sequences, about 51% seen once. The chain employs TRBV12-3 or TRBV12-4 and TRBJ2-7; D perhaps matches TRBD1 (6 bases). Sequenced sample: blood. The sequence was collected from an older woman in good health. CDR3 region: CASSFGLDSLEQYF. In nucleotides, the CDR3 is TGTGCCAGCAGTTTTGGGTTGGACAGCCTGGAGCAGTACTTC.